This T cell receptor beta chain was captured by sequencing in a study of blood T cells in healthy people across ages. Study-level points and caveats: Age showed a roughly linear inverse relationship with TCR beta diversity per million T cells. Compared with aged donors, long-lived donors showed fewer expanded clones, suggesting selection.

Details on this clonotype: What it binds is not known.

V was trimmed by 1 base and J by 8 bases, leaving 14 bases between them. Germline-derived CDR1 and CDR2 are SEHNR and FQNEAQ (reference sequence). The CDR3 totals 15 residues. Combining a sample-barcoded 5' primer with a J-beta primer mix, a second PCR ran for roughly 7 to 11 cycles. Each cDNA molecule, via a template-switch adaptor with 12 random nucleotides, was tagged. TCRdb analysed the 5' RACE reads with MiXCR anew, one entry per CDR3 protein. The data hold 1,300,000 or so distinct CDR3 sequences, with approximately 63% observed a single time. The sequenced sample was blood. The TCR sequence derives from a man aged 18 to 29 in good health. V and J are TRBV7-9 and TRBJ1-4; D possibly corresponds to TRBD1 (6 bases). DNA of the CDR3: TGTGCCAGCAGCTTAGGGACAGTTCAAAGGGAAAAACTGTTTTTT. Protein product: CASSLGTVQREKLFF.